Sequencing of this TCR beta chain was carried out in a study of blood T cells in healthy people across ages. The sample holds a few counts of this clonotype. Its antigen remains unknown. General study results and limits: There were more naive CD4+ cells and higher diversity in long-lived donors than in aged donors.

Then a second PCR, running roughly 7 to 11 cycles, was carried out with a sample-barcoded 5' primer and a J-beta primer mix. In TCRdb, the 5' RACE reads were re-called with MiXCR into one record per CDR3 protein. The repertoire holds roughly 700,000 distinct CDR3 sequences, with roughly 49% as singletons. Roughly 10 milliliters of peripheral blood were drawn from each donor into EDTA-treated tubes. Isolation of PBMCs gave at least 6.5 million cells per sample. After removal of 0 bases from V and 7 bases from J, the junction contained 6 bases not matched to a gene. The CDR3 runs 16 residues. Germline-derived CDR1 and CDR2 are ENHRY and SYGVKD.

The chain uses TRBV10-3 and TRBJ2-1; 10 nucleotides align to TRBD2. The receptor's source is a woman in her fifties or sixties in good health. The sample was blood. Here the CDR3 reads CAISESEAGGVNEQFF. CDR3 nucleotides: TGTGCCATCAGTGAGTCGGAAGCGGGAGGGGTGAATGAGCAGTTCTTC.